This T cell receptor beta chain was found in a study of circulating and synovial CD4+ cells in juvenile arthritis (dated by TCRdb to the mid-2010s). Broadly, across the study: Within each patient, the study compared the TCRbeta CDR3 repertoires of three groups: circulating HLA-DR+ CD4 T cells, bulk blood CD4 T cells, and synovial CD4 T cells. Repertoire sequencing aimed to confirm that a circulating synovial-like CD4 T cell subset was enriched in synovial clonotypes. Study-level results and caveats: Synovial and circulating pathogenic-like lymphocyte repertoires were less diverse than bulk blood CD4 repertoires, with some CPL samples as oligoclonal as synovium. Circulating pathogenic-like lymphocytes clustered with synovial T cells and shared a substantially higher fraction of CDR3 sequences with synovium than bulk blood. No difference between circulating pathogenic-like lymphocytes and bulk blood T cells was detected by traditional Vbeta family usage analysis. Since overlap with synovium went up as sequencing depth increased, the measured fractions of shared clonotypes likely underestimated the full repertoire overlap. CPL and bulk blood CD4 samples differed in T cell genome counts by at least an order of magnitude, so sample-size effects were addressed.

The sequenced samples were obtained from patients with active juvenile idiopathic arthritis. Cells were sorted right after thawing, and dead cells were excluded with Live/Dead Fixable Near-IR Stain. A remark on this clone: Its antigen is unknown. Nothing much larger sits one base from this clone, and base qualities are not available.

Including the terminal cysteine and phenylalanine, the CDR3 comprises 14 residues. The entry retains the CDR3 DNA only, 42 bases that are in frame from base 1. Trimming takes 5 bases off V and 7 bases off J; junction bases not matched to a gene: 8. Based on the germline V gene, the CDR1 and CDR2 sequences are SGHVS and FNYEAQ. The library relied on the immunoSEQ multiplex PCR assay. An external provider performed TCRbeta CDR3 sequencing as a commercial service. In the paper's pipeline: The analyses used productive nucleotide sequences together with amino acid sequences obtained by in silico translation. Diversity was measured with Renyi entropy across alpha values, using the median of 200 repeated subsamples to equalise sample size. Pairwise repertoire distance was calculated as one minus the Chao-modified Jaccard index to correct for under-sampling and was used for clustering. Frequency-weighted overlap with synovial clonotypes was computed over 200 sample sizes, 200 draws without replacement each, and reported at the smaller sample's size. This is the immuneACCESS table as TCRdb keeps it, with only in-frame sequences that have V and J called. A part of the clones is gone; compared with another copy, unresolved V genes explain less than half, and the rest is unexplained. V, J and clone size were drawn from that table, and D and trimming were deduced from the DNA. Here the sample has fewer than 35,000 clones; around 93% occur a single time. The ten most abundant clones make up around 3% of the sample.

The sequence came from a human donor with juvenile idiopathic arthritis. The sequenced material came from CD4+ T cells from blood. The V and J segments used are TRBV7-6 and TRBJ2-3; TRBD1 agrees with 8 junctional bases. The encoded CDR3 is CASSPGQEPNTQYF. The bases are TGTGCCAGCAGCCCGGGACAGGAGCCGAATACGCAGTATTTT.